The 8 T cell receptor beta chains below were found in one sample sequenced in a study of T cell repertoires in cytomegalovirus infection. TCRdb processed the reads anew with MiXCR; each CDR3 protein has one entry. The sample lists around 100,000 distinct CDR3 sequences; 16% were seen once. Material: PBMCs. These receptors were obtained from a human donor in good health (CMV status not recorded). Some clones in this sample may be carry-over from other donors' samples.

This clonotype was picked up many times. The chain joins TRBV7-8 to TRBJ2-3, with a tentative D call TRBD2 (5 bases). Deletions cut 1 base from V and 4 bases from J, with 6 bases between. This CDR3 has 13 residues. From germline, CDR1 is SGHVS and CDR2 FQNEAQ. CDR3 DNA: TGTGCCAGCAGCTTAGGGAGGTCAGATACGCAGTATTTT. This codes for CASSLGRSDTQYF.

This clonotype turned up a few times. V gene TRBV5-4 combines with J gene TRBJ1-6; D not certain. The CDR3 sequence is 16 residues long. Trimming cost V 1 base and J 2 bases, with 10 bases left between them. Germline-derived CDR1 and CDR2 are SGHNT and YYREEE (reference sequence). Written as DNA, the CDR3 is TGTGCCAGCAGCTTGTCCCCGAGCACCTATAATTCACCCCTCCACTTT. This translates into CASSLSPSTYNSPLHF.

The chain links TRBV5-4 to TRBJ1-2; tentative D call: TRBD1 (5 bases). The CDR3 runs 14 residues. The ends were cut back, 0 bases at V and 7 bases at J, with 13 bases in the middle. The germline V gene has CDR1 SGHNT and CDR2 YYREEE (reference sequence). CDR3 loop: CASSLATGLGGYTF. The CDR3 coding sequence is TGTGCCAGCAGCTTGGCCACAGGCCTGGGTGGCTACACCTTC. The variable domain in full, with the rest retrieved from reference TRBV5-4 and TRBJ1-2, is ETGVTQSPTHLIKTRGQQVTLRCSSQSGHNTVSWYQQALGQGPQFIFQYYREEENGRGNFPPRFSGLQFPNYSSELNVNALELDDSALYLCASSLATGLGGYTFGSGTRLTVV.

This sequence joins TRBV20-1 and TRBJ2-7; no clear D. Trimming removed 0 bases at V and 3 bases at J, with 15 bases between. Germline-derived CDR1 and CDR2 are DFQATT and SNEGSKA (reference sequence). The CDR3 sequence is 15 residues long. CDR3 DNA sequence: TGCAGTGCTAGAGATCAAAAGGCCCCGGACTACGAGCAGTACTTC. Amino acid sequence: CSARDQKAPDYEQYF.

In its sample, this clonotype was seen a few times. This chain connects TRBV6-2 or TRBV6-3 to TRBJ2-7; D unclear. Germline V CDR1 and CDR2: MNHEY, SVGEGT. V was cut by 6 bases and J by 7 bases, with 10 bases left in between. The CDR3 has 11 amino acids. Here the CDR3 reads CASRSGPEQYF. CDR3 bases: TGTGCCAGCAGATCCGGGCCAGAGCAGTACTTC.

This clonotype was detected many times. The chain couples TRBV19 to TRBJ1-1; 9 nucleotides align to TRBD1. Germline V gives CDR1 LNHDA, CDR2 SQIVND (reference sequence). With V trimmed by 5 bases and J by 0 bases, 10 bases remained unmatched. The CDR3 is 17 residues long. CDR3 DNA: TGTGCCAGTAGTCCAATCGGGACAGGGACCTTGAACACTGAAGCTTTCTTT. It is translated as CASSPIGTGTLNTEAFF.

This clonotype was seen ten or more times. The chain has TRBV7-2 and TRBJ2-3; TRBD2 might be the D (5 bases). The CDR3 extends over 15 amino acids. In germline, CDR1 is SGHTA, CDR2 FQGNSA. The V gene lost 1 base and the J gene lost 2 bases, with 10 bases spanning the gap. CDR3 nucleotide sequence: TGTGCCAGCAGCTTAGGGACTCGTGACACAGATACGCAGTATTTT. Its translation: CASSLGTRDTDTQYF. Using reference TRBV7-2 and TRBJ2-3 for the parts outside the CDR3, the full variable domain is GAGVSQSPSNKVTEKGKDVELRCDPISGHTALYWYRQSLGQGLEFLIYFQGNSAPDKSGLPSDRFSAERTGGSVSTLTIQRTQQEDSAVYLCASSLGTRDTDTQYFGPGTRLTVL.

This clonotype has at least ten counts. The V gene is TRBV7-8, the J gene TRBJ2-7, with 10 bases that match TRBD2. CDR1 is SGHVS, CDR2 FQNEAQ, per germline. CDR3 length: 15 residues. Trimming removed 1 base from V and 5 bases from J; junction bases left unmatched: 5. CDR3 in amino acids: CASSLERGGRNEQYF. CDR3 DNA: TGTGCCAGCAGCTTAGAGCGGGGGGGCCGAAACGAGCAGTACTTC.